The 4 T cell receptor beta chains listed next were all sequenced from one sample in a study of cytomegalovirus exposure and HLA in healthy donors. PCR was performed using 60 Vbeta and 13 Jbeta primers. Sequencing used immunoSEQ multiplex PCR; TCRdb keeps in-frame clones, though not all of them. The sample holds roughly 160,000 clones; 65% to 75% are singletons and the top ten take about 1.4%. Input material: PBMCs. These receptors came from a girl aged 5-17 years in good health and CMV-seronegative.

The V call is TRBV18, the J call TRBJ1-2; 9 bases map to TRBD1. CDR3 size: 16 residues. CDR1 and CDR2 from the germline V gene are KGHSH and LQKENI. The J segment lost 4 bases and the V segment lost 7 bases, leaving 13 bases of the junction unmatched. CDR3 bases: TGTGCCAGCTTTCCTAATACCGGGACAGGGACCTATGGCTACACCTTC. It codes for CASFPNTGTGTYGYTF. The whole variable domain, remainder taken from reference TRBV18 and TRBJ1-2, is NAGVMQNPRHLVRRRGQEARLRCSPMKGHSHVYWYRQLPEEGLKFMVYLQKENIIDESGMPKERFSAEFPKEGPSILRIQQVVRGDSAAYFCASFPNTGTGTYGYTFGSGTRLTVV.

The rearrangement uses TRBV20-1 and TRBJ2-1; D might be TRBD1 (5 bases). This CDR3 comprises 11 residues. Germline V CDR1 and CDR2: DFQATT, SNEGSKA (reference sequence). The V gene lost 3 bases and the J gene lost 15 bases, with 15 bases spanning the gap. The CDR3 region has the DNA TGCAGTGCTAGGAGGCCAGGGCTCCTGTTCTTC. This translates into CSARRPGLLFF.

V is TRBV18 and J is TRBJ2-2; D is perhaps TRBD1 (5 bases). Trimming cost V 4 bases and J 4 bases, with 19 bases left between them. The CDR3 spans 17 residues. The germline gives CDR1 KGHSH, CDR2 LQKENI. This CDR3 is CASSLAIPSQGTGELFF. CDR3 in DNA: TGTGCCAGCTCACTGGCGATCCCTAGTCAGGGCACCGGGGAGCTGTTTTTT. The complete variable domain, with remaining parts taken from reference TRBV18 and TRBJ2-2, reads NAGVMQNPRHLVRRRGQEARLRCSPMKGHSHVYWYRQLPEEGLKFMVYLQKENIIDESGMPKERFSAEFPKEGPSILRIQQVVRGDSAAYFCASSLAIPSQGTGELFFGEGSRLTVL.

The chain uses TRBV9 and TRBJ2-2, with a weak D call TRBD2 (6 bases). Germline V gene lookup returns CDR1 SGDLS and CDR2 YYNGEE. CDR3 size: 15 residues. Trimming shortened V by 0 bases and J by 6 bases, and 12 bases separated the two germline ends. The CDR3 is CASSVVIGGAGELFF. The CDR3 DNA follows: TGTGCCAGCAGCGTAGTGATTGGAGGGGCCGGGGAGCTGTTTTTT.